The clone carrying this T cell receptor beta chain showed up just a few times. Its antigen remains unknown. Per germline, CDR1 LNHDA and CDR2 SQIVND (reference sequence). V was trimmed by 3 bases and J by 4 bases, leaving 13 bases between them. The CDR3 is 15 residues long. The authors produced TCR alpha and TCR beta cDNA libraries with sample barcodes and UMIs by 5'RACE using constant-segment primers. TCRdb fed the 5' RACE reads into MiXCR, producing one record per CDR3 protein. The sample has 450,000 to 650,000 distinct CDR3 sequences; roughly 20% are singletons. The entry originates in a study of T-cell memory formation after mild COVID-19. The wider study: Most TCR clusters belonged to a single donor. Study conclusions and caveats: Cross-reactive memory apparently joined, as some responding clones appeared in pre-infection memory. There was a balanced CD4/CD8 profile in clones contracting day 15 to 85, and later expanders leaned CD4+.

The rearrangement joins TRBV19 to TRBJ1-3; TRBD1 is a possible D gene (5 bases). The specimen was PBMCs or a T cell subset sorted from them (not recorded which). The sequence was collected from an adult woman who had mild COVID-19 (a few samples of this study predate the infection). Cell type and time point are not known. For the CDR3, the DNA is TGTGCCAGTAGTATCACCGGGACGGGAGGAAACACCATATATTTT. Its translation: CASSITGTGGNTIYF.